The 11 T cell receptor beta chains below were found in one sample sequenced in a study of blood T cells in healthy people across ages. Next came a second PCR, run for about 6 to 11 cycles, which used a sample-barcoded 5' primer along with a J-beta primer mix. TCRdb processed the 5' RACE reads anew with MiXCR; each CDR3 protein has one entry. In the table there are some 640,000 distinct CDR3 sequences, over 45% of which are singletons. Source material: blood. The receptors were gathered from a woman in her fifties or sixties in good health.

The chain is built from TRBV28 and TRBJ2-5; TRBD1 matches at 7 bases. V trimming: 3 bases; J trimming: 11 bases; junction bases outside the gene matches: 18. The CDR3 sequence is 16 residues long. The V gene's germline CDR1 is MDHEN and CDR2 SYDVKM. The CDR3 sequence: CASSFEGARVRDEQYF. The CDR3 DNA reads as TGTGCCAGCAGTTTTGAGGGGGCTCGGGTTCGGGATGAGCAGTACTTC.

This clonotype was counted at least ten times. J is TRBJ2-1 and V is TRBV29-1; D is possibly TRBD2 (5 bases). This CDR3 region has 14 residues. Germline CDR1 is SQVTM and CDR2 is ANQGSEA. The V end lost 6 bases, the J end lost 0 bases, and 12 bases lay between the germline ends. Here the CDR3 reads CSVDQEVSYNEQFF. CDR3 DNA: TGCAGCGTCGATCAGGAGGTCTCCTACAATGAGCAGTTCTTC.

The chain uses TRBV7-2 and TRBJ2-6; TRBD1 is a possible D gene (5 bases). Germline lookup yields CDR1 SGHTA and CDR2 FQGNSA. CDR3 length: 16 residues. Trimming took 5 bases from V and 4 from J, leaving 15 bases between them. The CDR3 bases are TGTGCCAGCAGCGAAGACAAGGGGCGCGGGGCCAACGTCCTGACTTTC. This translates into CASSEDKGRGANVLTF.

The V gene is TRBV6-2 or TRBV6-3, the J gene TRBJ2-1; D remains ambiguous. Germline CDR1 reads MNHEY; CDR2 reads SVGEGT. V was cut by 2 bases and J by 7 bases, with 6 bases left in between. This CDR3 has 12 amino acids. This chain's CDR3 is CASSYPVNEQFF. Here the CDR3 DNA reads TGTGCCAGCAGTTACCCCGTAAATGAGCAGTTCTTC.

V is TRBV7-9 and J is TRBJ2-1; D not certain. V lost 1 base to trimming and J lost 8 bases, with 12 bases between them. CDR3 size: 14 residues. Germline loops: CDR1 SEHNR, CDR2 FQNEAQ (reference sequence). This chain's CDR3 is CASSLGQGKDEQFF. CDR3 nucleotides: TGTGCCAGCAGCTTAGGTCAAGGGAAGGATGAGCAGTTCTTC.

The rearrangement uses TRBV28 and TRBJ2-4, with D unclear. Germline CDR1 and CDR2: MDHEN and SYDVKM. The CDR3 sequence is 14 residues long. Trimming stripped 5 bases from V and 1 base from J, with 9 bases between. Here the CDR3 reads CASSPQRAKNIQYF. As DNA, the CDR3 is TGTGCCAGCAGTCCCCAGCGCGCCAAAAACATTCAGTACTTC.

The genes are TRBV9 and TRBJ2-7; TRBD1 matches 10 bases. The V segment lost 0 bases and the J segment 9 bases; nucleotides outside the gene matches: 12. Germline V CDR1 and CDR2: SGDLS, YYNGEE. The CDR3 is 16 amino acids. CDR3 loop: CASSVGGTGEIYGQYF. DNA for the CDR3: TGTGCCAGCAGCGTAGGGGGGACAGGGGAGATTTATGGGCAGTACTTC. The variable domain in full, completed from reference TRBV9 and TRBJ2-7, reads DSGVTQTPKHLITATGQRVTLRCSPRSGDLSVYWYQQSLDQGLQFLIQYYNGEERAKGNILERFSAQQFPDLHSELNLSSLELGDSALYFCASSVGGTGEIYGQYFGPGTRLTVT.

This clonotype was observed a few times. The genes are TRBV20-1 and TRBJ2-1; 15 bases align to TRBD2. Germline V lookup: CDR1 DFQATT, CDR2 SNEGSKA (reference sequence). The CDR3 totals 16 residues. Trimming took 4 bases from V and 12 from J; bases not matched to a gene: 13. CDR3 nucleotide sequence: TGCAGTGCTAACAAGATTGGACTAGCGGGAGGGGTAGGGCAGTTCTTC. This translates into CSANKIGLAGGVGQFF.

This clonotype was seen a handful of times. The V and J genes are TRBV6-6 and TRBJ1-6, with no clear D. There are 13 residues in the CDR3. The V gene's germline CDR1 is MNHNY and CDR2 SVGAGI (reference sequence). Trimming removed 4 bases at V and 11 bases at J, with 12 bases between. CDR3 amino acids: CASSLDLGTPLHF. The CDR3 DNA reads TGTGCCAGCAGTTTGGACCTCGGCACACCCCTCCACTTT.

The table lists this clonotype with a few counts. V usage is TRBV2 and J usage is TRBJ2-5, with a tentative D call TRBD2 (5 bases). V lost 3 bases and J lost 2, with 10 bases in between. The germline V gene encodes CDR1 SNHLY and CDR2 FYNNEI. The CDR3 length is 14 residues. The CDR3 region is CASSEASPQETQYF. CDR3 DNA: TGTGCCAGCAGTGAGGCTAGCCCTCAAGAGACCCAGTACTTC. Full variable domain (outside the CDR3, taken from reference TRBV2 and TRBJ2-5): EPEVTQTPSHQVTQMGQEVILRCVPISNHLYFYWYRQILGQKVEFLVSFYNNEISEKSEIFDDQFSVERPDGSNFTLKIRSTKLEDSAMYFCASSEASPQETQYFGPGTRLLVL.

The chain employs TRBV6-4 and TRBJ1-2; 7 bases fit TRBD1. The germline V gene encodes CDR1 MRHNA and CDR2 SNTAGT. J was trimmed by 7 bases and V by 4 bases; bases with no gene match: 6. The CDR3 length is 13 residues. Here the CDR3 DNA reads TGTGCCAGCAGTGCCGAGACAGGGTTTGGCTACACCTTC. Translating gives CASSAETGFGYTF.